The source of this T cell receptor (beta chain) is a study of shared clonotypes between healthy human individuals (dated by TCRdb to the early 2020s). Concerning the study at large: The cohort included three men and two women between 18 and 49 years of age. Between about 0.9 and 9 billion PBMCs per donor were obtained by leukapheresis. For each donor, CD4 naive and CD4 memory were each given three plates, CD8 naive was given two plates, and CD8 memory was given one plate. To estimate repertoire size and how much clonotypes are shared between individuals, the study performed deep sequencing of blood TCR repertoires from a handful of healthy adults. Libraries were prepared and TCR repertoires were sequenced by different laboratories using diverse techniques, in order to increase sequencing depth and limit assay-specific biases. General conclusions and limits of the study: Around 5% of naive CD4, 3.5% of naive CD8, approximately 2.2% of memory CD4, and 0.35% to 0.5% of memory CD8 clonotypes were shared across several donors. Only blood was sampled, and tissue TCR repertoires likely differ from those in blood. Compared with non-shared clonotypes, the clonotypes found in all four sorted-subset donors had higher generation probabilities. Because the study included a small number of donors, the genetic and exposure-history diversity represented was limited. Incomplete sequencing was indicated by rarefaction of sorted-subset datasets, despite the large sequencing depth. Based on pairwise subsampling, the degree of clonotype sharing among donors was expected to be affected by sequencing depth. Naive subsets generally had larger estimated clonotype richness than memory subsets.

The germline V gene provides CDR1 MDHEN and CDR2 SYDVKM. Ends trimmed: V by 8 bases, J by 7 bases; bases unmatched to a gene: 12. From the cysteine up to the phenylalanine, the CDR3 has a length of 15 residues. Only the CDR3 portion is preserved as DNA: 45 bases, with reading frame beginning at the first base. Worth noting for this clone: This receptor's antigen is unknown. Base qualities were left out, and no much larger clone turns up one base away.

Using the deep immunoSEQ assay, multiplex PCR amplified TCR CDR3 regions from genomic DNA. Extracted genomic DNA from each cell subset was spread evenly across all wells of several immunoSEQ 96-well plates, with each plate serving as a replicate. For sorted subsets, approximately 200 ng of genomic DNA, equivalent to tens of thousands of T cell genomes, went into each replicate PCR. Purified libraries were measured with a Qubit 3.0 fluorometer, size-checked on a Bioanalyzer 2100, and measured again with the KAPA Library Quantification kit. Every immunoSEQ 96-well plate was sequenced on a dedicated single-read 150-cycle Illumina NextSeq 550 flow cell. Turning to the authors' computational methods: Because the immunoSEQ output included only junctional sequences and no quality scores, the filtering could not be the same as the filtering used for full-length reads. Sequences were annotated with PyIR, a Python wrapper for IgBLAST v1.9, using IMGT germline references to assign V/J genes and CDR3. Reads were filtered out if the reads had weak V/J assignments (E-value above 1e-6), no CDR3, stop codons, out-of-frame junctions, or ambiguous translated residues. V3J clonotypes were defined as sequences sharing the same inferred V gene, J gene, and CDR3 amino acid sequence. Percentage overlap between repertoires was calculated by dividing the number of shared unique clonotypes by the size of the smaller repertoire. RTK rarefaction, the Chao1 estimator, and Recon v2.1 estimates of unobserved clonotypes were used to assess repertoire richness. Generation probabilities were computed with OLGA for all TCRbeta clonotypes obtained by the gDNA method from a few donors. Not all clones reach the TCRdb copy of this immuneACCESS table, which keeps in-frame sequences only. Checked studies attribute under half of the gap to unresolved V genes and leave the rest unexplained. The V and J calls and clone size come from that table; D and trimming were worked out from the DNA. The table for this sample lists about 2 million clones; roughly 94% of them were counted only once. Less than 1.5% of the sample goes to the ten largest clones.

CD8 naive samples consisted of CD45RO-negative cells that were positively selected for CCR7, yielding a CD45RA+CCR7+ population without TemRA cells. The donors were healthy, HIV-negative adults who had no recently reported acute infections or vaccinations. Every donor was a Caucasian adult living in Nashville, Tennessee, USA. Blood was obtained by leukapheresis, after which PBMCs were separated by Ficoll-Histopaque density gradient centrifugation and cryopreserved in liquid nitrogen vapor phase. Analytical flow cytometry was used to check the purity and quantity of every magnetically sorted T cell population. From each sorted fraction, genomic DNA was isolated and quantified by UV absorbance on a Nanodrop 2000c.

Sequenced: naive CD8+ T cells sorted from blood. Interpreted using the paper, the cell subset or site label stands for: CD45RA+CCR7+. This clonotype was sampled from a man between 18 and 29 years old in good health. The V gene is TRBV28 and the J gene is TRBJ1-5; 9 bases in the junction line up with TRBD1. CDR3 protein: CASHSGTGILQPQHF. The DNA sequence is as follows: TGTGCCAGCCATTCCGGGACAGGGATCCTCCAGCCCCAGCATTTT.